This paragraph reports one T cell receptor beta chain. Its specificity is not known. This specimen comes from a study of shared clonotypes between healthy human individuals. Notes on the study in general: Richness estimates generally favored naive over memory subsets.

Assay: immunoSEQ multiplex PCR; the TCRdb copy retains only in-frame clones and omits some. The data hold about a million clones, with 77% observed a single time. The V gene's germline CDR1 is SNHLY and CDR2 FYNNEI. Trimming left V 9 bases short and J 15 bases short, with 17 bases between. The CDR3 totals 11 residues. The receptor was isolated from a man aged 18 to 35 in good health. Some clones in this sample may be carry-over from other donors' samples. Sample: memory CD4+ T cells from PBMCs. Described subset: CD45RA-negative fraction. The chain is built from TRBV2 and TRBJ1-4; D is possibly TRBD1 (5 bases). DNA for the CDR3: TGTGCCAGTCAGGGTTATGAAGAATTGTTTTTT. Encoded protein: CASQGYEELFF.